Sequencing of this TCR beta chain was carried out in a study of post-analysis software for immune sequencing data. For this clonotype: What it binds is unknown. At one end, the junction sequence differs from germline, possibly due to a read error.

Study-wide points: Significantly lower normalized Chao1 diversity was seen in multiple sclerosis patients than in controls. By F measure, strong co-clustering occurred among samples prepared in the same batch. Comparison of patients with controls showed about 5 TRBV segments more frequent in patients, TRBV5-6, TRBV5-1 and TRBV20-1 among them.

Looked up from germline, CDR1 is DFQATT and CDR2 is SNEGSKA (reference sequence). CDR3 length: 13 residues. The TCR beta cDNA libraries carried unique molecular identifiers. With roughly 0.95 to 11 million T cells as the source, roughly 500,000 cDNA molecules resulted. TCRdb re-called the PCR reads through MiXCR, storing one row per CDR3 protein. The table lists fewer than 850,000 distinct CDR3 sequences, roughly 29% of them singletons. This sequence was found in a girl aged 10-17 years with multiple sclerosis. The chain combines TRBV20-1 with TRBJ1-1; D perhaps matches TRBD1 (5 bases). Sequencing was carried out using blood. The CDR3 here is CSASFGGNAEAFF. DNA for the CDR3: TGCAGTGCTAGCTTCGGGGGGAACGCTGAAGCTTTCTTT.